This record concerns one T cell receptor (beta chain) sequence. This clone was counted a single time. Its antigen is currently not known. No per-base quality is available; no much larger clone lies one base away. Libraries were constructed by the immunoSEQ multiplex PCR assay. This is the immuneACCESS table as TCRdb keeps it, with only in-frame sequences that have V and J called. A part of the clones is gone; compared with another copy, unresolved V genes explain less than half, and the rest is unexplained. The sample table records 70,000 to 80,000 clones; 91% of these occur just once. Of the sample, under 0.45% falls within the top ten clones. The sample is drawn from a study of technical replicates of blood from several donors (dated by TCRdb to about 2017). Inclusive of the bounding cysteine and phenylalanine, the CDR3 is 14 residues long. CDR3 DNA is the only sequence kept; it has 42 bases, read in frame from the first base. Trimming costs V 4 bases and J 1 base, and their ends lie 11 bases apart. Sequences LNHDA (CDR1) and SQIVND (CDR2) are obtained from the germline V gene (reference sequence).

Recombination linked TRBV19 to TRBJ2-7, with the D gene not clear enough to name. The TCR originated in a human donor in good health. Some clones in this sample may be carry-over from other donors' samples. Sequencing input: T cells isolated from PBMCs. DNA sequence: TGTGCCAGTAGTAATCCAGGCCTATCCTACGAGCAGTACTTC. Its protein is CASSNPGLSYEQYF.